This T cell receptor beta chain comes out of a study of monozygotic twins with inflammatory bowel disease. This CDR3 has 13 residues. Germline CDR1 is SEHNR and CDR2 is FQNEAQ (reference sequence). Following a re-call of the 5' RACE reads, TCRdb has one entry per CDR3 protein and lacks DNA. This repertoire comprises approximately 160,000 distinct CDR3 sequences; its ten largest clones make up 7.4%. The clonotype comes from a human donor with ulcerative colitis or Crohn's disease, or a healthy co-twin of an affected twin (not recorded which). The gene calls are TRBV7-9 and TRBJ2-7; the TCRdb D gene call, TRBD1, has no DNA to confirm it. Material: blood. The CDR3 sequence: CASGRDRHYEQYF.